Below, 12 T cell receptor beta chains from the same sample are listed, as sequenced in a study of blood T cell repertoires in COVID-19. The repertoire was sequenced with immunoSEQ multiplex PCR; TCRdb's copy has only in-frame clones and lacks some. The sample has about 320,000 clones, around 84% seen once. The sequenced material came from PBMCs or T cells enriched from blood (not recorded which). These receptors all come from a woman between 25 and 40 years old who had been exposed to COVID-19.

This chain's CDR3 is CASSISGGGGYTF. The CDR3 DNA reads TGTGCCAGCAGCATTTCAGGGGGAGGAGGCTACACCTTC. The rearrangement links TRBV5-4 to TRBJ1-2, with TRBD1 matching 7 bases. Germline V gene data show CDR1 as SGHNT and CDR2 as YYREEE (reference sequence). With 4 bases clipped from V and 8 bases from J, the junction kept 8 bases outside the gene matches. There are 13 residues in the CDR3.

The rearrangement joins TRBV7-9 to TRBJ1-2; D ambiguous. CDR3 size: 16 residues. The germline V gene has CDR1 SEHNR and CDR2 FQNEAQ (reference sequence). Trimming pared 2 bases from V and 4 bases from J, leaving 17 bases between. CDR3 in DNA: TGTGCCAGCAGCTTACGTTTCGAGGAGGGCGGCTATGGCTACACCTTC. It encodes CASSLRFEEGGYGYTF.

The V call is TRBV5-4, the J call TRBJ2-6; no firm D call. The germline gives CDR1 SGHNT, CDR2 YYREEE (reference sequence). With 1 base removed from V and 4 bases from J, the gap between germline ends came to 6 bases. The CDR3 covers 14 residues. CDR3 amino acids: CASSLSWGANVLTF. CDR3 bases: TGTGCCAGCAGCTTGAGCTGGGGGGCCAACGTCCTGACTTTC.

The V gene is TRBV9, the J gene TRBJ2-3, with D possibly matching TRBD1 (6 bases). With 6 bases removed from V and 4 bases from J, the gap between germline ends came to 18 bases. CDR3 size: 15 residues. In germline, CDR1 is SGDLS, CDR2 YYNGEE. CDR3 in amino acids: CASTSGAGLADTQYF. CDR3 nucleotide sequence: TGTGCCAGCACCTCAGGGGCAGGGTTGGCAGATACGCAGTATTTT.

The chain combines TRBV11-1 with TRBJ2-7; 9 bases are shared with TRBD2. The CDR3 spans 15 residues. V shed 1 base and J 5 bases; nucleotides not matched to a gene: 6. Germline V lookup: CDR1 SGHAT, CDR2 FQDESV (reference sequence). The CDR3 DNA sequence: TGTGCCAGCAGCTTAGAACCTAGCGGGACCCACGAGCAGTACTTC. Amino acids: CASSLEPSGTHEQYF.

This clone was detected only a few times. V is TRBV7-2 and J is TRBJ1-4, with unresolved D. The V end lost 1 base, the J end lost 10 bases, and 13 bases lay between the germline ends. This CDR3 is built from 14 residues. CDR1 is SGHTA, CDR2 FQGNSA, per germline. The CDR3 protein is CASSLDRPEGKLFF. CDR3 DNA: TGTGCCAGCAGCTTAGACCGGCCTGAGGGAAAACTGTTTTTT.

This chain uses TRBV28 with TRBJ1-2, with 12 bases fitting TRBD1. The V and J ends lost 6 bases and 6 bases, in that order; junction bases with no gene match: 8. This CDR3 has 15 amino acids. The germline CDR1 and CDR2 sequences are MDHEN and SYDVKM. The CDR3 is CASSLGTGGWDGYTF. The DNA of the CDR3 is TGTGCCAGCAGCCTAGGGACAGGGGGCTGGGATGGCTACACCTTC.

This chain joins TRBV30 and TRBJ2-6; tentative D call: TRBD2 (5 bases). Per the germline V gene, CDR1 is GTSNPN and CDR2 is SVGIG (reference sequence). The CDR3 consists of 14 residues. V was shortened by 3 bases and J by 3 bases, with 9 bases between the two germline ends. Here the CDR3 reads CAWSRRGGANVLTF. Here the CDR3 DNA reads TGTGCCTGGAGCCGCCGGGGTGGGGCCAACGTCCTGACTTTC.

The rearrangement joins TRBV16 to TRBJ1-6; D not resolved. The CDR3 is made up of 13 amino acids. Looked up from germline, CDR1 is KGHSY and CDR2 is FQNENV. Trimming removed 3 bases at V and 10 bases at J, with 10 bases between. The CDR3 protein is CASSQYSSSPLHF. As DNA, the CDR3 is TGTGCCAGCAGCCAGTACAGCTCGTCACCCCTCCACTTT.

The CDR3 protein is CASSLVRGGNYGYTF. CDR3 DNA: TGTGCCAGCAGCTTAGTTAGGGGGGGAAACTATGGCTACACCTTC. V usage is TRBV11-2 and J usage is TRBJ1-2; D perhaps matches TRBD1 (6 bases). Trimming took 1 base from V and 2 from J, leaving 11 bases between them. In germline, CDR1 is SGHAT, CDR2 FQNNGV. The CDR3 is 15 residues long.

The chain joins TRBV7-9 to TRBJ1-2; 9 bases map to TRBD1. V gave up 3 bases and J gave up 5 bases; unmatched junction bases: 10. Germline V gene sequence: CDR1 SEHNR, CDR2 FQNEAQ (reference sequence). CDR3 length: 16 residues. The CDR3 loop reads CASSFPNPGQGYGYTF. The CDR3 DNA is TGTGCCAGCAGCTTCCCTAACCCGGGACAGGGATATGGCTACACCTTC.

The genes are TRBV7-9 and TRBJ1-2; D may be TRBD1 (6 bases). V lost 2 bases and J lost 1, with 14 bases in between. The CDR3 length is 16 residues. Germline CDR1 reads SEHNR; CDR2 reads FQNEAQ (reference sequence). CDR3 sequence (DNA): TGTGCCAGCAGCTTAATGACAGGAGACTATAACTATGGCTACACCTTC. Amino acid sequence: CASSLMTGDYNYGYTF. The entire variable domain, with the rest obtained from reference TRBV7-9 and TRBJ1-2, is as follows: DTGVSQNPRHKITKRGQNVTFRCDPISEHNRLYWYRQTLGQGPEFLTYFQNEAQLEKSRLLSDRFSAERPKGSFSTLEIQRTEQGDSAMYLCASSLMTGDYNYGYTFGSGTRLTVV.